This T cell receptor beta chain appears in the sequencing data of a study of Ad26.COV2.S vaccination and SARS-CoV-2 variants. Whole-study context: Ad26.COV2.S, an intramuscular injection, was given once or twice 56 days apart.

Broader study findings: An underestimation of total T cell responses may have resulted from the TCR breadth and depth analyses.

For this clone: The target antigen is unknown.

This CDR3 comprises 16 residues. Germline V gene lookup returns CDR1 SGHAT and CDR2 FQNNGV. Trimming removed 5 bases from V and 3 bases from J; junction bases left unmatched: 6. Some clones are missing from TCRdb's copy, which holds only in-frame ones; the method was immunoSEQ multiplex PCR. The sample holds about 240,000 clones, roughly 88% seen once. Treatment of the sample: roughly 19 received Ad26.COV2.S at low or high dose, single or two shots; 5 received placebo; per-sample allocation not given. The samples date from day 63 after the first vaccine or placebo injection. Within Boston, the person who donated was an adult of 18-55 years. In the vaccine, an Ad26 vector expressed the SARS-CoV-2 spike of the Wuhan strain.

The sample in question was peripheral blood, obtained in a trial of Ad26.COV2.S vaccine versus placebo. The chain combines TRBV11-2 with TRBJ2-5; TRBD2 matches at 13 bases. This TCR was sampled from a person aged 18-65 years who received the Ad26.COV2.S COVID-19 vaccine or a placebo. CDR3 sequence: CASSDGTSGVKETQYF. The CDR3 region has the DNA TGTGCCAGCAGCGATGGGACTAGCGGGGTGAAAGAGACCCAGTACTTC. Variable domain in full (rest from reference TRBV11-2 and TRBJ2-5): EAGVAQSPRYKIIEKRQSVAFWCNPISGHATLYWYQQILGQGPKLLIQFQNNGVVDDSQLPKDRFSAERLKGVDSTLKIQPAKLEDSAVYLCASSDGTSGVKETQYFGPGTRLLVL.